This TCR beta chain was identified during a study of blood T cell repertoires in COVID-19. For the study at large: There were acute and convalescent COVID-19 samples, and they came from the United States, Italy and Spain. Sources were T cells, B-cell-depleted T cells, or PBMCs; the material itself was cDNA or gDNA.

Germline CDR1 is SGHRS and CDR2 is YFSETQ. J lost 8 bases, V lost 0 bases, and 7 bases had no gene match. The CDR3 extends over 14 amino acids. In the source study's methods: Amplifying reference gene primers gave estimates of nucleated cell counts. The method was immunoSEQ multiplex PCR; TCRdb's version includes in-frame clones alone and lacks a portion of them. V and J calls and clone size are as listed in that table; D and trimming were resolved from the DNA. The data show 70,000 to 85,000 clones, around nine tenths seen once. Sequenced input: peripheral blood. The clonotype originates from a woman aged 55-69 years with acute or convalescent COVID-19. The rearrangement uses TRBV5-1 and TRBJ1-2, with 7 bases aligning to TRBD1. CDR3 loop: CASSLAGQGEGYTF. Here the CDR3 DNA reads TGCGCCAGCAGCTTGGCCGGGCAGGGGGAGGGCTACACCTTC.